These 18 T cell receptor beta chains were sequenced from one sample in a study of graft-versus-host responses after intestinal transplantation. The assay was immunoSEQ multiplex PCR, and TCRdb's table has in-frame clones only and misses some. The table shows tens of thousands of clones, with 40% to 50% occurring only once. The sequences come from alloreactive CD4+ T cells from a mixed lymphocyte reaction culture, collected before intestinal transplant. Regarding subset: CFSE-low proliferating T cells sorted from roughly six-day pre-transplant mixed lymphocyte reaction (GvH or HvG direction). The source of these receptors is a human patient who received an intestinal transplant.

This clone was counted between two and nine times. The rearrangement uses TRBV18 and TRBJ1-1, with 8 bases lining up with TRBD1. The CDR3 has 18 amino acids. The germline V gene encodes CDR1 KGHSH and CDR2 LQKENI. After removal of 1 base from V and 5 bases from J, the junction contained 15 bases not matched to a gene. The CDR3 sequence is CASSPRGGTGTQGTEAFF. CDR3 coding DNA: TGTGCCAGCTCACCACGGGGGGGGACAGGAACCCAGGGGACTGAAGCTTTCTTT.

This clone is medium-sized. V gene TRBV7-9 combines with J gene TRBJ1-4; 8 bases fit TRBD1. The CDR3 has 15 residues. CDR1 and CDR2 from the germline V gene are SEHNR and FQNEAQ (reference sequence). V was pared by 4 bases and J by 5 bases, with 6 bases of the junction left unmatched. CDR3 sequence: CASSSPGGGNEKLFF. CDR3 sequence (DNA): TGTGCCAGCAGCTCGCCAGGGGGCGGGAATGAAAAACTGTTTTTT.

V and J are TRBV18 and TRBJ2-3; no definite D call. The germline V gene has CDR1 KGHSH and CDR2 LQKENI. The CDR3 contains 13 residues. V was trimmed by 2 bases and J by 2 bases, leaving 5 bases between them. CDR3 protein: CASSPALTDTQYF. In DNA, the CDR3 is TGTGCCAGCTCACCAGCGCTCACAGATACGCAGTATTTT.

This clone has only a few counts. The V and J genes are TRBV5-1 and TRBJ1-5, with D maybe TRBD1 (6 bases). This CDR3 is 15 amino acids long. Trimming took off 0 bases at V and 4 bases at J, with 11 bases between the two ends. Germline CDR1 is SGHRS and CDR2 is YFSETQ. In DNA form, the CDR3 reads TGCGCCAGCAGCTTGGTGGGGACAACTAATCAGCCCCAGCATTTT. Translated: CASSLVGTTNQPQHF.

This clone was picked up a small number of times. This chain connects TRBV13 to TRBJ1-1; the D is unclear. V was pared by 1 base and J by 6 bases, with 18 bases between. The CDR3 is 16 residues long. Per the germline V gene, CDR1 is PRHDT and CDR2 is FYEKMQ (reference sequence). As DNA, the CDR3 is TGTGCCAGCAGCTTAGACCCGGGAGGGTCAGTCCCTGAAGCTTTCTTT. It codes for CASSLDPGGSVPEAFF.

This chain joins TRBV14 and TRBJ2-1, with unresolved D. Looked up from germline, CDR1 is SGHDN and CDR2 is FVKESK. The CDR3 is made up of 15 amino acids. Trimming removed 0 bases from V and 10 bases from J, with 16 bases in between. The CDR3 loop reads CASSQDLIPGREQFF. In DNA, the CDR3 is TGTGCCAGCAGCCAAGATCTTATCCCAGGCCGAGAGCAGTTCTTC.

V gene TRBV5-8 combines with J gene TRBJ2-3; 10 bases fit TRBD2. V shed 0 bases and J 6 bases; nucleotides not matched to a gene: 7. CDR1 is SGHTS, CDR2 YDEGEE, per germline. CDR3 size: 16 residues. The DNA for the CDR3 is TGTGCCAGCAGCTTGGCCGTTTTAGCGGGGGGCGATACGCAGTATTTT. As protein: CASSLAVLAGGDTQYF.

The rearrangement joins TRBV5-1 to TRBJ1-3; 7 nucleotides match TRBD1. Germline V gene sequence: CDR1 SGHRS, CDR2 YFSETQ. V shed 8 bases, J shed 5 bases, and the junction held 10 bases outside the gene matches. This CDR3 region has 14 residues. The chain's CDR3 is CARNHRGTRNTIYF. DNA of the CDR3: TGCGCCAGGAATCACAGGGGCACCCGAAACACCATATATTTT. The full variable domain, its missing parts supplied by reference TRBV5-1 and TRBJ1-3, is KAGVTQTPRYLIKTRGQQVTLSCSPISGHRSVSWYQQTPGQGLQFLFEYFSETQRNKGNFPGRFSGRQFSNSRSEMNVSTLELGDSALYLCARNHRGTRNTIYFGEGSWLTVV.

This clone was counted between two and nine times. The rearrangement links TRBV29-1 to TRBJ1-5; TRBD1 agrees at 7 bases. Trimming at V came to 5 bases and at J to 6 bases, leaving 7 bases not matched to a gene. This CDR3 comprises 13 residues. CDR1 and CDR2 from the germline V gene are SQVTM and ANQGSEA. The CDR3 coding sequence is TGCAGCGTTAGACAGGGCGTCGGTCAGCCCCAGCATTTT. Translated, it gives CSVRQGVGQPQHF.

By share of the sample, this clone is medium-sized (0.01 to 0.1%). The chain combines TRBV6-1 with TRBJ2-7; 10 bases align to TRBD2. Germline V gives CDR1 MNHNS, CDR2 SASEGT. V lost 4 bases and J lost 1; bases outside the gene matches: 10. CDR3 size: 17 residues. CDR3 nucleotide sequence: TGTGCCAGCAGTGTCTACAACCTAGCGGGGGTATCCTACGAGCAGTACTTC. Encoded protein: CASSVYNLAGVSYEQYF.

This chain links TRBV10-3 with TRBJ2-7; the D gene is possibly TRBD1 (6 bases). The CDR3 has 13 amino acids. Trimming cost V 2 bases and J 4 bases, with 9 bases left between them. Germline CDR1 reads ENHRY; CDR2 reads SYGVKD. CDR3 nucleotides: TGTGCCATCAGTGAGGGGACAAGTTACGAGCAGTACTTC. Amino acids: CAISEGTSYEQYF.

V and J are TRBV2 and TRBJ1-3; D perhaps matches TRBD1 (6 bases). Between the trimmed V and J ends, which lost 5 bases and 0 bases, there was a span of 11 bases. CDR3 length equals 15 residues. The germline gives CDR1 SNHLY, CDR2 FYNNEI. CDR3 in DNA: TGTGCCAGCAGTCCCCAACAGGGCTCTGGAAACACCATATATTTT. This translates into CASSPQQGSGNTIYF.

This chain joins TRBV7-9 and TRBJ1-6, with a possible D match to TRBD1 (6 bases). Per germline, CDR1 SEHNR and CDR2 FQNEAQ (reference sequence). The CDR3 contains 16 residues. V dropped 5 bases and J dropped 5 bases, with 16 bases sitting between them. DNA for the CDR3: TGTGCCAGCAGCCCCAGGACAGCGGGGAATAATTCACCCCTCCACTTT. Amino acids: CASSPRTAGNNSPLHF.

The chain uses TRBV21-1 and TRBJ2-2; TRBD2, as called in the table, went unchecked against the DNA. TRBV21-1 is marked as a pseudogene. This CDR3 is 16 amino acids long. The CDR3 protein is CASSKGGYGGAGELFF. DNA for the CDR3: TGTGCCAGCAGCAAAGGGGGGTATGGGGGGGCCGGGGAGCTGTTTTTT.

This clone appeared a few times. This chain joins TRBV5-1 and TRBJ2-3, with D possibly being TRBD2 (6 bases). The CDR3 totals 12 residues. The V end lost 4 bases, the J end lost 6 bases, and 9 bases lay between the germline ends. Germline loops: CDR1 SGHRS, CDR2 YFSETQ. Here the CDR3 reads CASSSGPDTQYF. The DNA of the CDR3 is TGCGCCAGCAGCAGCGGGCCGGATACGCAGTATTTT. Filled out from reference TRBV5-1 and TRBJ2-3, the complete variable domain reads KAGVTQTPRYLIKTRGQQVTLSCSPISGHRSVSWYQQTPGQGLQFLFEYFSETQRNKGNFPGRFSGRQFSNSRSEMNVSTLELGDSALYLCASSSGPDTQYFGPGTRLTVL.

The chain couples TRBV5-4 to TRBJ1-2; 7 positions match TRBD1. Germline V lookup: CDR1 SGHNT, CDR2 YYREEE (reference sequence). This CDR3 spans 17 amino acids. V trimming: 4 bases; J trimming: 1 base; junction bases outside the gene matches: 13. CDR3: CASSGPGQRGNNYGYTF. DNA for the CDR3: TGTGCCAGCAGCGGACCGGGACAGAGAGGAAATAACTATGGCTACACCTTC. Full variable domain (rest looked up from reference TRBV5-4 and TRBJ1-2): ETGVTQSPTHLIKTRGQQVTLRCSSQSGHNTVSWYQQALGQGPQFIFQYYREEENGRGNFPPRFSGLQFPNYSSELNVNALELDDSALYLCASSGPGQRGNNYGYTFGSGTRLTVV.

The chain combines TRBV5-1 with TRBJ2-5; possibly TRBD2 for D (5 bases). The CDR3 is 14 amino acids. Trimming removed 4 bases at V and 5 bases at J, with 15 bases between. CDR1 is SGHRS, CDR2 YFSETQ, per germline. Here the CDR3 reads CASSRAAGGETQYF. CDR3 DNA: TGCGCCAGCAGCCGGGCGGCGGGTGGGGAGACCCAGTACTTC.

The chain has TRBV11-2 and TRBJ1-2, with D tentatively TRBD1 (5 bases). CDR3 length: 14 amino acids. V gave up 3 bases and J gave up 3 bases, with 11 bases separating them. Germline values: CDR1 SGHAT, CDR2 FQNNGV. This CDR3 reads CASSLAGGYYGYTF. The CDR3 DNA is TGTGCCAGCAGCTTGGCCGGGGGATACTATGGCTACACCTTC.